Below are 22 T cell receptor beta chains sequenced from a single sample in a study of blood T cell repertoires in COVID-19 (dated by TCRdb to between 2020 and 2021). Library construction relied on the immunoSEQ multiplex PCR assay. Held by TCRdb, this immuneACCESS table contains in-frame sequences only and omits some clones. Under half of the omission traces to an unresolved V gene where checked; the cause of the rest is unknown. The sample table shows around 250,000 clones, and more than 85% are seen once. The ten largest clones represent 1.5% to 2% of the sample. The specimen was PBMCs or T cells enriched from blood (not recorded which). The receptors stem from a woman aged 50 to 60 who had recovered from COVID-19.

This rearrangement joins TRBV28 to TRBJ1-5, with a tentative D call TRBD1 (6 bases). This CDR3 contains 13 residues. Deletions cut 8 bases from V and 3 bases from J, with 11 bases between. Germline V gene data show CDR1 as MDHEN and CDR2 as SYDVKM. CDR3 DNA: TGTGCCAGCCTGTACAGGGACAATCAGCCCCAGCATTTT. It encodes CASLYRDNQPQHF.

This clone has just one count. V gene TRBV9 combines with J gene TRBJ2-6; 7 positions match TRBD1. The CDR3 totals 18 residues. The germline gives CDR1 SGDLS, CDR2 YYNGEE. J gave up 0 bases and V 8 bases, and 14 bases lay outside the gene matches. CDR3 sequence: CARRVPRDSNSGANVLTF. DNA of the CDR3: TGTGCCAGGCGAGTACCTCGGGACAGCAACTCTGGGGCCAACGTCCTGACTTTC.

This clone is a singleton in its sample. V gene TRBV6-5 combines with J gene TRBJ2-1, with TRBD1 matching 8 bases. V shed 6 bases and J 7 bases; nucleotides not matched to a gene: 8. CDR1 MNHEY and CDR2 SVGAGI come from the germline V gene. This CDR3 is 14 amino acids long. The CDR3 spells CASRTTGVGNEQFF. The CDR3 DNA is TGTGCCAGCAGAACGACAGGGGTCGGAAATGAGCAGTTCTTC.

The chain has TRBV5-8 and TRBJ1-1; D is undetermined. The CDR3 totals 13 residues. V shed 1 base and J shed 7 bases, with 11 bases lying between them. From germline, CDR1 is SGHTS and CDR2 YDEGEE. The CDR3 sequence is CASSLLVAGEAFF. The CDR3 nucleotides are TGTGCCAGCAGCTTGCTCGTGGCGGGTGAAGCTTTCTTT.

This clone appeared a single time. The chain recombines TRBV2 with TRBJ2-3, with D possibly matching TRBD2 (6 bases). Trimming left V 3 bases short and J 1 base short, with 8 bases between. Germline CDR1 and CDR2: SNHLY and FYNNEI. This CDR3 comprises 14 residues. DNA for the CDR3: TGTGCCAGCAGTGAGCGGGACCGCACAGATACGCAGTATTTT. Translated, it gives CASSERDRTDTQYF.

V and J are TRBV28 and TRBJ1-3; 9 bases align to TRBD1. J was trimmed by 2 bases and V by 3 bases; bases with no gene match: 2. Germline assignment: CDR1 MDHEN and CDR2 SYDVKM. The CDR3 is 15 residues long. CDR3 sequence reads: CASSLDRGTGNTIYF. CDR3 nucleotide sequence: TGTGCCAGCAGTTTGGACAGGGGTACTGGAAACACCATATATTTT.

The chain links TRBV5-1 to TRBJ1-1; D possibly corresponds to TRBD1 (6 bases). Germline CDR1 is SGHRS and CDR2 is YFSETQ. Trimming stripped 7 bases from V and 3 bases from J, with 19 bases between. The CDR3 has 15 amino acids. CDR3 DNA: TGCGCCAGCGGGGGAAAAACCAGGGGAGACACTGAAGCTTTCTTT. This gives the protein CASGGKTRGDTEAFF.

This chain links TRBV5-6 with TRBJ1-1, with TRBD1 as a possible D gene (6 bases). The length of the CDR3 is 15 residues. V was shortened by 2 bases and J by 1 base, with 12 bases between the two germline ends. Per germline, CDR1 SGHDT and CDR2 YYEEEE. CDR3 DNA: TGTGCCAGCAGCTTACCCAGGGGTTCGAACACTGAAGCTTTCTTT. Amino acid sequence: CASSLPRGSNTEAFF.

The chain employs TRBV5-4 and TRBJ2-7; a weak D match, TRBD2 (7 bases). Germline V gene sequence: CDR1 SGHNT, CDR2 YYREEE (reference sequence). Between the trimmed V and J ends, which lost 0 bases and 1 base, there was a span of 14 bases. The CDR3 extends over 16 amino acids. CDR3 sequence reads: CASSLGWRGPSYEQYF. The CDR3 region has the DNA TGTGCCAGCAGCTTGGGGTGGCGGGGGCCGTCCTACGAGCAGTACTTC.

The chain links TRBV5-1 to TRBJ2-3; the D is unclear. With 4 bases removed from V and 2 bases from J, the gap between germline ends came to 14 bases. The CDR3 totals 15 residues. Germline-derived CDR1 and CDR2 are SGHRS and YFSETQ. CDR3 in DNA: TGCGCCAGCAGCCCGTACTCAGGATCCACAGATACGCAGTATTTT. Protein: CASSPYSGSTDTQYF.

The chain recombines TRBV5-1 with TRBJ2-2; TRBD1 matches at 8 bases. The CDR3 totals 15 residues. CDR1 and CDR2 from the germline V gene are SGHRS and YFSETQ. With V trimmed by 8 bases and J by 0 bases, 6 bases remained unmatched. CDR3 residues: CASTDRVSNTGELFF. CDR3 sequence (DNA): TGCGCCAGTACGGACAGGGTTTCGAACACCGGGGAGCTGTTTTTT.

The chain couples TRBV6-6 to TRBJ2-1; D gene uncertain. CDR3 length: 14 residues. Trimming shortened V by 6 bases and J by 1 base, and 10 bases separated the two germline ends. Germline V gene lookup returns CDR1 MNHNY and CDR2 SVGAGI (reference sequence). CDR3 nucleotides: TGTGCCAGCAGAGTAGAGCCTTCCTACAATGAGCAGTTCTTC. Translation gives CASRVEPSYNEQFF.

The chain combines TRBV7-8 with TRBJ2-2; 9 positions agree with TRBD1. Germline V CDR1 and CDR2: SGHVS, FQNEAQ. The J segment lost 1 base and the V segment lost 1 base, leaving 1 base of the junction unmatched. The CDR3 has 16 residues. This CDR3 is CASSLGTGENTGELFF. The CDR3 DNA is TGTGCCAGCAGCTTAGGGACAGGGGAGAACACCGGGGAGCTGTTTTTT.

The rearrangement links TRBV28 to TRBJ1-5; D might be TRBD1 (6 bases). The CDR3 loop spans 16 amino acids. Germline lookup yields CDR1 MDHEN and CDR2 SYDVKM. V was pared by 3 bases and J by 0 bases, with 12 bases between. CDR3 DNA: TGTGCCAGCAGTTTGGCGATGGGGGCTAGCAATCAGCCCCAGCATTTT. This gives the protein CASSLAMGASNQPQHF.

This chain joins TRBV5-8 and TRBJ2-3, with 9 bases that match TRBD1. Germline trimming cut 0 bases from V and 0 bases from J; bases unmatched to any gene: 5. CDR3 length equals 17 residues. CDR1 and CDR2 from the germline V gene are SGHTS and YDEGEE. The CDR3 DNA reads TGTGCCAGCAGCTTGGGGCTGACAGGGGGTAGCACAGATACGCAGTATTTT. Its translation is CASSLGLTGGSTDTQYF.

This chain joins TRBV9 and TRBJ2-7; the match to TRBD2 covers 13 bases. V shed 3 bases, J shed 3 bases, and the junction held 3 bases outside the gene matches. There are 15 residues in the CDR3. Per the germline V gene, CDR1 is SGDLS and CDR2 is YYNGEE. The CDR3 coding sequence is TGTGCCAGCAGCGAAGGACTAGCGGGAGTCTACGAGCAGTACTTC. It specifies CASSEGLAGVYEQYF.

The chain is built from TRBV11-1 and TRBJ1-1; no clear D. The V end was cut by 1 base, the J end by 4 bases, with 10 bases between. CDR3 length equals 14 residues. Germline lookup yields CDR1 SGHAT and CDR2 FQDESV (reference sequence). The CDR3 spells CASSLGGSVTEAFF. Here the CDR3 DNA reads TGTGCCAGCAGCTTAGGAGGCTCGGTCACTGAAGCTTTCTTT.

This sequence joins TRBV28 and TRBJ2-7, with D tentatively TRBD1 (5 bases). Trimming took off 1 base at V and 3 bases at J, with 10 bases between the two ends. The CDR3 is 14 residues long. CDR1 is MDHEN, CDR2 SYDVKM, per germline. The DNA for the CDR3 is TGTGCCAGCAGTTTATCCAGGGTCGACTACGAGCAGTACTTC. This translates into CASSLSRVDYEQYF.

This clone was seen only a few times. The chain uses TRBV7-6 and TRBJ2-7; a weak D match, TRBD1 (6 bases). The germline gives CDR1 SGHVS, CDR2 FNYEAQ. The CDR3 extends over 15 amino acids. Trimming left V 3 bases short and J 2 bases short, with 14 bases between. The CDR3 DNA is TGTGCCAGCAGCTTCAGACAGGTAAGAGCCTACGAGCAGTACTTC. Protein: CASSFRQVRAYEQYF.

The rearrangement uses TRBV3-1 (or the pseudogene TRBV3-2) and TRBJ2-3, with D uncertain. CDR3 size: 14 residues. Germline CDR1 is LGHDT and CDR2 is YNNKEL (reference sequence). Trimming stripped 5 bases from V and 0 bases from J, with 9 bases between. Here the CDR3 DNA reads TGTGCCAGCAGCTACTCTAGGAGCACAGATACGCAGTATTTT. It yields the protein CASSYSRSTDTQYF.

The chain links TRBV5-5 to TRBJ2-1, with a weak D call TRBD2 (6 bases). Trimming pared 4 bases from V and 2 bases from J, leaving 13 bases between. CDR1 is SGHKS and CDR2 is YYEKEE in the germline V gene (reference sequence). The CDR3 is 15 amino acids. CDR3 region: CASSRRLETYNEQFF. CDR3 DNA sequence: TGTGCCAGCAGCAGGAGACTAGAGACCTACAATGAGCAGTTCTTC.

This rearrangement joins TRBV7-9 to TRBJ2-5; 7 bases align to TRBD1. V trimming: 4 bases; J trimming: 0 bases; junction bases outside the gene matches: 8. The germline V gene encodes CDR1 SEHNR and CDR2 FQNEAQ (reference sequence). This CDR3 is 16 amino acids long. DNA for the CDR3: TGTGCCAGCAGCTGGCCAGGGGGAAGCCACCAAGAGACCCAGTACTTC. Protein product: CASSWPGGSHQETQYF.